This T cell receptor (beta chain) stems from a study of beta chain features in type 1 diabetes. Looking at the study overall: Age and gender were similar between patients and healthy donors, as were cell yields.

Findings and caveats of the study: The similarity of naive, central memory and Treg TCRB repertoires appeared greater among patients than among healthy donors.

This clone turned up a few times. Antigen: not known. The junction does not match germline at one end; this may be a read error. Of the isolated RNA, all was reverse transcribed, and so the sequenced material was expressed TCRB transcripts. This table comes from immunoSEQ multiplex PCR, and its TCRdb copy is limited to in-frame clones, with some not included. Here the sample spans 350,000 to 450,000 clones, approximately 16% being singletons. The sequenced sample was naive CD4+ T cells from blood. This clonotype originated in a woman aged 18-30 years in good health.

The CDR3 reads CSLERGLRETQYF. CDR3 sequence (DNA): TGCAGCCTTGAAAGGGGATTGAGGGAGACCCAGTACTTC. The chain links TRBV29-1 to TRBJ2-5; perhaps TRBD1 as D (5 bases). This CDR3 has 13 residues. Per germline, CDR1 SQVTM and CDR2 ANQGSEA.